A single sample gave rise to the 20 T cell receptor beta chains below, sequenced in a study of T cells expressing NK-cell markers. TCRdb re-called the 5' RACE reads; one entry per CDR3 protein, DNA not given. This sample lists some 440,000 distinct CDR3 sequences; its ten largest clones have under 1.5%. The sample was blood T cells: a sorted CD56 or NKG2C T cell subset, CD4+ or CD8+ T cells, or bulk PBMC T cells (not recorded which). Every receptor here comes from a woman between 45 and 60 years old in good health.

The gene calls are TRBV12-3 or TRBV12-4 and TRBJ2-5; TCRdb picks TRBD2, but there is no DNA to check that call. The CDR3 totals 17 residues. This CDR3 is CASSWGGRTAGGETQYF.

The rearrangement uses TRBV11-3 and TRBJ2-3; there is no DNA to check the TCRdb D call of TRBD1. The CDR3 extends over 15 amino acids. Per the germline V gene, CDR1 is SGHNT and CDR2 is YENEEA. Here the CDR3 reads CASSQRQGVADTQYF. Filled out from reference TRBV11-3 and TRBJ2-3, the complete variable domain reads EAGVVQSPRYKIIEKKQPVAFWCNPISGHNTLYWYLQNLGQGPELLIRYENEEAVDDSQLPKDRFSAERLKGVDSTLKIQPAELGDSAVYLCASSQRQGVADTQYFGPGTRLTVL.

The CDR3 protein is CSVDGDRGRRTEAFF. The chain uses TRBV29-1 and TRBJ1-1; lacking DNA, the TRBD1 call made by TCRdb goes unchecked. This CDR3 spans 15 amino acids. Germline V gene lookup returns CDR1 SQVTM and CDR2 ANQGSEA.

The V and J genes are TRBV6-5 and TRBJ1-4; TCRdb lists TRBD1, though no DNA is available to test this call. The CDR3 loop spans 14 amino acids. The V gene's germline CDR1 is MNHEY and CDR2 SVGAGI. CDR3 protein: CASGDRQTNEKLFF.

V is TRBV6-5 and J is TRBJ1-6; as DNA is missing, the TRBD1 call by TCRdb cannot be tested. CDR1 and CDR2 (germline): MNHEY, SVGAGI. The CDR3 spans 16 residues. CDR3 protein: CASSLFLGQGNSPLHF.

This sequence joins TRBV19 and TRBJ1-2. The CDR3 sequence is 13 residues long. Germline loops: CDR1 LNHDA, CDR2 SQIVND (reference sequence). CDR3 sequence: CASSRTQLYGYTF.

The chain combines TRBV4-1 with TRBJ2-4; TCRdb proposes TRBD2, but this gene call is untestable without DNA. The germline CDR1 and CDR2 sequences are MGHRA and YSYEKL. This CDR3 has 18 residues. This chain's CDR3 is CASSHYTGAGPPKNIQYF.

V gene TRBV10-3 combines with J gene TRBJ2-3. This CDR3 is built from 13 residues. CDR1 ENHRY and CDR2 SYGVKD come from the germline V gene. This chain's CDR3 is CAIRPTGTDTQYF.

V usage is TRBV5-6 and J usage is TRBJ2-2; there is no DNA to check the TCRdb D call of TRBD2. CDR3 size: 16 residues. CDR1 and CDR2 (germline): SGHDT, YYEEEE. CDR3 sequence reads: CASTSLPFANTGELFF.

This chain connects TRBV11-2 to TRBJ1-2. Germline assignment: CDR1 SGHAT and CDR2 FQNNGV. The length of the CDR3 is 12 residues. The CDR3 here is CASSIQTYGYTF.

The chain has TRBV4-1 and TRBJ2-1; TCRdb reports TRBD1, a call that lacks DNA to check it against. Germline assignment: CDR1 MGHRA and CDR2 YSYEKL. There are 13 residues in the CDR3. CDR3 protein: CASSPGGLGEQFF.

The CDR3 sequence is CASMYSLGRDTEAFF. The V and J genes are TRBV5-1 and TRBJ1-1; the D gene TCRdb calls, TRBD1, cannot be checked with no DNA. CDR3 length equals 15 residues. Germline V gives CDR1 SGHRS, CDR2 YFSETQ.

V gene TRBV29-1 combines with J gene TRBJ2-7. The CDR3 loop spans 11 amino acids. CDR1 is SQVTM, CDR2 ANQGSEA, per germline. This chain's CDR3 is CSVGGPSEQYF.

The CDR3 spells CASSPGLVIDTQYF. The rearrangement uses TRBV18 and TRBJ2-3; TCRdb returns TRBD2, unconfirmable since there is no DNA. CDR3 size: 14 residues. The germline CDR1 and CDR2 sequences are KGHSH and LQKENI.

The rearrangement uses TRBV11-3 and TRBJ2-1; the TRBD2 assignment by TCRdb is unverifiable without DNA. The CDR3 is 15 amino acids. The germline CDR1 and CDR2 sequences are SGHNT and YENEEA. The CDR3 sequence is CASTQLAVSYNEQFF.

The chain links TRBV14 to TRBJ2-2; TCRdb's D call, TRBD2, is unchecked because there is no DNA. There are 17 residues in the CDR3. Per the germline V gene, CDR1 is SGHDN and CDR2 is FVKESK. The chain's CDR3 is CARRTPGLAGDTGELFF.

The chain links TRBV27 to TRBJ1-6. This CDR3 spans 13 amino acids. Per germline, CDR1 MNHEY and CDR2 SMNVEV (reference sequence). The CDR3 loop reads CASGFPGNSPLHF.

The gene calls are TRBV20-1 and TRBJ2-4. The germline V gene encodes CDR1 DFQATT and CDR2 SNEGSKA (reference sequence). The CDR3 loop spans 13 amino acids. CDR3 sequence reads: CSAIETQKNVQYF.

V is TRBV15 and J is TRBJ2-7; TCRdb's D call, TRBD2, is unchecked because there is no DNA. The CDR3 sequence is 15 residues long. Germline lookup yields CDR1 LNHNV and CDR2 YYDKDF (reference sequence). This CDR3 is CPQGEFSGGSYEQYF.

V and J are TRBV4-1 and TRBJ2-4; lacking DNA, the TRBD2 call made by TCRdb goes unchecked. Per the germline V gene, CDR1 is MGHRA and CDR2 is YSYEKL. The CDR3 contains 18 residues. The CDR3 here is CASSVFAGTSGALNIQYF.